One and the same sample provided the 30 T cell receptor beta chains below, sequenced in a study of shared clonotypes between healthy human individuals. The table came from immunoSEQ multiplex PCR; TCRdb's copy has only in-frame clones and leaves some out. This sample has about 700,000 clones; just over 90% occur once, and the top ten carry 24%. Naive CD8 isolation took CD45RO-negative cells positively selected for CCR7 and excluded terminally differentiated effector memory CD45RA+ cells. Specimen: naive CD8+ T cells sorted from blood. The source is a man aged 25 to 40 in good health.

The chain uses TRBV19 and TRBJ2-1; TRBD2 matches at 9 bases. The CDR3 runs to 14 residues. The V and J ends lost 1 base and 7 bases, in that order; junction bases with no gene match: 2. In germline, CDR1 is LNHDA, CDR2 SQIVND (reference sequence). CDR3 residues: CASSIGLAVNEQFF. DNA of the CDR3: TGTGCCAGTAGTATAGGACTAGCGGTTAATGAGCAGTTCTTC.

The chain combines TRBV10-1 with TRBJ2-3, with D perhaps matching TRBD2 (6 bases). V gave up 3 bases and J gave up 2 bases, with 9 bases separating them. Germline V CDR1 and CDR2: WNHNN, SYGVQD (reference sequence). This CDR3 contains 14 residues. CDR3 sequence (DNA): TGCGCCAGCAGTGAAGGACTACCCACAGATACGCAGTATTTT. Its translation is CASSEGLPTDTQYF.

The gene calls are TRBV18 and TRBJ2-1, with D unclear. Per the germline V gene, CDR1 is KGHSH and CDR2 is LQKENI. The V gene lost 5 bases and the J gene lost 2 bases, with 10 bases spanning the gap. The CDR3 is 14 amino acids. The CDR3 here is CASSEASTYNEQFF. The CDR3 DNA sequence: TGTGCCAGCTCAGAAGCGAGCACCTACAATGAGCAGTTCTTC.

The chain links TRBV11-3 to TRBJ2-7; tentative D call: TRBD2 (5 bases). V lost 3 bases and J 3 bases, leaving 15 bases between the germline ends. Germline loops: CDR1 SGHNT, CDR2 YENEEA. This CDR3 region has 15 residues. The CDR3 reads CASSLEDSDVYEQYF. The CDR3 DNA is TGTGCCAGCAGCTTGGAAGATAGCGACGTCTACGAGCAGTACTTC.

In DNA, the CDR3 is TGTGCCAGCAGCCAACAGGGTTTAAAGGACAATGAGCAGTTCTTC. This translates into CASSQQGLKDNEQFF. The chain uses TRBV27 and TRBJ2-1; D is perhaps TRBD1 (6 bases). Germline CDR1 and CDR2: MNHEY and SMNVEV (reference sequence). Trimming left V 6 bases short and J 5 bases short, with 17 bases between. This CDR3 contains 15 residues.

The chain joins TRBV7-9 to TRBJ2-7; 7 nucleotides agree with TRBD2. Germline V gene data show CDR1 as SEHNR and CDR2 as FQNEAQ (reference sequence). CDR3 length: 16 residues. V trimming: 5 bases; J trimming: 4 bases; junction bases outside the gene matches: 14. The CDR3 DNA reads as TGTGCCAGCAGCCCGCGGGGAGGGCTTCGGGAATACGAGCAGTACTTC. Translating gives CASSPRGGLREYEQYF.

The chain has TRBV9 and TRBJ1-1; 10 nucleotides match TRBD1. The CDR3 length is 16 residues. The trim removed 3 bases at V and 3 bases at J, leaving 8 bases unmatched. Germline CDR1 is SGDLS and CDR2 is YYNGEE. The DNA of the CDR3 is TGTGCCAGCAGCGCGGCCTACGACAGGGGGCACACTGAAGCTTTCTTT. Amino acids: CASSAAYDRGHTEAFF.

The CDR3 loop reads CASRELGGGYNEQFF. The CDR3 DNA is TGTGCCAGCAGAGAACTAGGGGGGGGATACAATGAGCAGTTCTTC. This chain connects TRBV11-2 to TRBJ2-1, with a weak D call TRBD2 (7 bases). The CDR3 covers 15 residues. The V end lost 6 bases, the J end lost 4 bases, and 16 bases lay between the germline ends. Germline assignment: CDR1 SGHAT and CDR2 FQNNGV.

On this clone: The sample has other DNA sequences that encode this CDR3 too. The chain carries TRBV27 and TRBJ2-7, with a possible D match to TRBD1 (7 bases). In germline, CDR1 is MNHEY, CDR2 SMNVEV (reference sequence). The CDR3 loop spans 14 amino acids. The V end lost 3 bases, the J end lost 4 bases, and 13 bases lay between the germline ends. The CDR3 nucleotides read TGTGCCAGCAGTTTGGGAGGCAGGGGGTACGAGCAGTACTTC. Translating gives CASSLGGRGYEQYF.

The CDR3 DNA is TGTGCCAGCAGCTGGGGGGGCTCCTACGAGCAGTACTTC. Translating it yields CASSWGGSYEQYF. The genes are TRBV7-9 and TRBJ2-7; 7 bases line up with TRBD2. Germline V gene lookup returns CDR1 SEHNR and CDR2 FQNEAQ (reference sequence). Losses at the gene ends were 4 bases for V and 0 bases for J; bases not matched to a gene: 0. There are 13 residues in the CDR3.

J is TRBJ2-7 and V is TRBV7-9, with D unresolved. The CDR3 contains 12 residues. Deletions cut 5 bases from V and 3 bases from J, with 8 bases between. CDR1 and CDR2 from the germline V gene are SEHNR and FQNEAQ (reference sequence). CDR3 nucleotide sequence: TGTGCCAGCAGCACGATCTACTACGAGCAGTACTTC. The encoded protein is CASSTIYYEQYF.

The chain uses TRBV14 and TRBJ2-7, with 8 bases aligning to TRBD2. The V gene's germline CDR1 is SGHDN and CDR2 FVKESK. After removal of 3 bases from V and 0 bases from J, the junction contained 7 bases not matched to a gene. CDR3 length: 16 amino acids. CDR3 amino acids: CASSHGREASSYEQYF. In DNA form, the CDR3 reads TGTGCCAGCAGCCACGGGCGGGAGGCCTCCTCCTACGAGCAGTACTTC.

This chain uses TRBV13 with TRBJ2-1; 7 bases are shared with TRBD1. The trim removed 4 bases at V and 0 bases at J, leaving 12 bases unmatched. The germline V gene encodes CDR1 PRHDT and CDR2 FYEKMQ (reference sequence). The CDR3 covers 18 residues. CDR3 DNA sequence: TGTGCCAGCAGCTCAGAGGGTGACCGGGACAGCTCCTACAATGAGCAGTTCTTC. Translation gives CASSSEGDRDSSYNEQFF.

CDR3 sequence (DNA): TGTGCCAGCAACGCTTACGGTAGGAACCCAGGGGATGAGCAGTTCTTC. Amino acids: CASNAYGRNPGDEQFF. This rearrangement joins TRBV7-9 to TRBJ2-1; the D gene is possibly TRBD1 (6 bases). Per germline, CDR1 SEHNR and CDR2 FQNEAQ (reference sequence). This CDR3 spans 16 amino acids. Trimming stripped 7 bases from V and 8 bases from J, with 24 bases between.

The chain is built from TRBV7-7 and TRBJ2-1; 9 nucleotides match TRBD2. The CDR3 runs 15 residues. Germline-derived CDR1 and CDR2 are SSHAT and FNYEAQ (reference sequence). With 0 bases clipped from V and 8 bases from J, the junction kept 5 bases outside the gene matches. CDR3 bases: TGTGCCAGCAGCTTAGCTAGCGGGAGTATATATGAGCAGTTCTTC. This translates into CASSLASGSIYEQFF.

The J gene is TRBJ2-7, the V gene TRBV18, with D perhaps TRBD1 or TRBD2 (5 bases each). Germline assignment: CDR1 KGHSH and CDR2 LQKENI. The CDR3 has 15 amino acids. V dropped 4 bases and J dropped 0 bases, with 13 bases sitting between them. CDR3 region: CASSLLRDDSYEQYF. The DNA of the CDR3 is TGTGCCAGCTCACTACTCCGGGACGACTCCTACGAGCAGTACTTC.

The chain couples TRBV27 to TRBJ2-2; 8 nucleotides match TRBD1. Germline CDR1 reads MNHEY; CDR2 reads SMNVEV (reference sequence). The CDR3 has 14 amino acids. With V trimmed by 7 bases and J by 4 bases, 5 bases remained unmatched. CDR3 in DNA: TGTGCCAGCACGGGACAGGAGGGCACCGGGGAGCTGTTTTTT. It codes for CASTGQEGTGELFF.

This clone was seen only a few times. The rearrangement links TRBV7-9 to TRBJ2-7; no reliable D call. This CDR3 has 14 amino acids. Looked up from germline, CDR1 is SEHNR and CDR2 is FQNEAQ (reference sequence). The V end lost 5 bases, the J end lost 2 bases, and 13 bases lay between the germline ends. CDR3 bases: TGTGCCAGCAGCCTCGTACCCGCGGCCTACGAGCAGTACTTC. It specifies CASSLVPAAYEQYF.

This chain joins TRBV15 and TRBJ2-7, with a possible D match to TRBD2 (6 bases). The germline gives CDR1 LNHNV, CDR2 YYDKDF (reference sequence). CDR3 size: 12 residues. Trimming shortened V by 8 bases and J by 3 bases, and 11 bases separated the two germline ends. The CDR3: CATSGSGYEQYF. CDR3 coding DNA: TGTGCCACCTCGGGTAGCGGCTACGAGCAGTACTTC.

The V gene is TRBV27, the J gene TRBJ2-7; 7 bases are a match to TRBD1. CDR1 and CDR2 (germline): MNHEY, SMNVEV (reference sequence). V shed 0 bases and J 6 bases; nucleotides not matched to a gene: 8. The CDR3 contains 15 residues. CDR3 region: CASSLSKTGLIEQYF. CDR3 nucleotides: TGTGCCAGCAGTTTATCAAAGACAGGGTTGATCGAGCAGTACTTC.

The chain combines TRBV11-2 with TRBJ2-1; 8 bases are a match to TRBD2. V lost 7 bases and J lost 4; bases outside the gene matches: 9. The CDR3 is 15 residues long. Germline V gene sequence: CDR1 SGHAT, CDR2 FQNNGV. CDR3 in DNA: TGTGCCAGCAAGACCCCCGGGGGGGCATACAATGAGCAGTTCTTC. Encoded protein: CASKTPGGAYNEQFF.

The chain combines TRBV10-3 with TRBJ2-7, with 9 bases aligning to TRBD1. This CDR3 is built from 14 residues. CDR1 is ENHRY and CDR2 is SYGVKD in the germline V gene. J lost 6 bases, V lost 0 bases, and 3 bases had no gene match. The CDR3 sequence: CAISESGQGLEQYF. The CDR3 nucleotides are TGTGCCATCAGTGAGTCGGGACAGGGTCTCGAGCAGTACTTC.

The rearrangement links TRBV7-9 to TRBJ2-7; 7 bases match TRBD1. J lost 3 bases, V lost 5 bases, and 7 bases had no gene match. This CDR3 comprises 14 residues. Germline assignment: CDR1 SEHNR and CDR2 FQNEAQ (reference sequence). The CDR3 DNA sequence: TGTGCCAGCAGCCCCCGGACAGGATTCTACGAGCAGTACTTC. Encoded protein: CASSPRTGFYEQYF. Filled out from reference TRBV7-9 and TRBJ2-7, the complete variable domain reads DTGVSQNPRHKITKRGQNVTFRCDPISEHNRLYWYRQTLGQGPEFLTYFQNEAQLEKSRLLSDRFSAERPKGSFSTLEIQRTEQGDSAMYLCASSPRTGFYEQYFGPGTRLTVT.

The chain carries TRBV5-1 and TRBJ2-3; D unresolved. Trimming removed 0 bases at V and 2 bases at J, with 16 bases between. The germline V gene has CDR1 SGHRS and CDR2 YFSETQ. This CDR3 contains 17 residues. This chain's CDR3 is CASSLGLSRSNTDTQYF. CDR3 DNA sequence: TGCGCCAGCAGCTTGGGCCTCTCACGGTCGAACACAGATACGCAGTATTTT.

The chain joins TRBV10-2 to TRBJ2-3; no reliable D call. CDR1 WSHSY and CDR2 SAAADI come from the germline V gene. Trimming pared 8 bases from V and 4 bases from J, leaving 10 bases between. This CDR3 has 12 amino acids. CDR3 in amino acids: CASVASADTQYF. In nucleotides, the CDR3 is TGCGCCAGCGTAGCTAGTGCAGATACGCAGTATTTT.

In the case of this clone: The sample carries other DNA sequences with the same CDR3. This sequence joins TRBV27 and TRBJ1-4; D is unclear. Germline-derived CDR1 and CDR2 are MNHEY and SMNVEV (reference sequence). The CDR3 runs to 14 residues. V was pared by 5 bases and J by 2 bases, with 9 bases between. CDR3 protein: CASSGWGTNEKLFF. The CDR3 coding sequence is TGTGCCAGCAGTGGCTGGGGTACTAATGAAAAACTGTTTTTT.

This chain connects TRBV28 to TRBJ2-2, with D tentatively TRBD1 (6 bases). Trimming took off 8 bases at V and 5 bases at J, with 21 bases between the two ends. CDR1 is MDHEN, CDR2 SYDVKM, per germline. The CDR3 extends over 16 amino acids. CDR3 sequence: CASYGIRGHPTGELFF. The CDR3 DNA reads TGTGCCAGCTATGGGATCAGGGGTCATCCGACCGGGGAGCTGTTTTTT.

This chain connects TRBV7-8 to TRBJ2-2; TRBD1 matches 7 bases. J lost 4 bases, V lost 3 bases, and 11 bases had no gene match. CDR1 is SGHVS and CDR2 is FQNEAQ in the germline V gene. This CDR3 spans 17 amino acids. The CDR3 loop is CASSFRPPGQLTGELFF. Here the CDR3 DNA reads TGTGCCAGCAGCTTCAGACCACCGGGACAGCTCACCGGGGAGCTGTTTTTT.

This sequence joins TRBV7-2 and TRBJ2-3; D is unresolved. V was cut by 3 bases and J by 5 bases, with 9 bases left in between. Germline V CDR1 and CDR2: SGHTA, FQGNSA. This CDR3 region has 13 residues. Here the CDR3 DNA reads TGTGCCAGCAGCTTCCCGGTTGTAGATACGCAGTATTTT. It translates to CASSFPVVDTQYF.

This clone was seen a handful of times. The chain is built from TRBV30 and TRBJ2-2, with TRBD2 identical over 11 bases. Germline loops: CDR1 GTSNPN, CDR2 SVGIG (reference sequence). V shed 6 bases, J shed 2 bases, and the junction held 5 bases outside the gene matches. The CDR3 extends over 15 amino acids. The CDR3 nucleotides are TGTGCCTGCCCTGGGACTAGCGGTAACACCGGGGAGCTGTTTTTT. This translates into CACPGTSGNTGELFF.